What follows are 9 T cell receptor beta chains derived from one specimen sequenced in a study of CD8+ T cells in alopecia areata. cDNA serving as the sequencing template came from extracted, reverse transcribed RNA. Libraries were prepared by immunoSEQ multiplex PCR; TCRdb keeps only in-frame clonotypes and omits some of them. Of some 56,000 clones in the sample, around 96% were seen once. The sample was CD8+ T cells sorted from blood, taken at week 0. The receptor set was obtained from a human donor with alopecia areata.

CDR3 bases: TGTGCCAGCAGCTCCACCGAGGCAGGGTTTGAAAACACCATATATTTT. Encoded protein: CASSSTEAGFENTIYF. The rearrangement links TRBV7-2 to TRBJ1-3; tentative D call: TRBD1 (5 bases). V was cut by 4 bases and J by 6 bases, with 19 bases left in between. The CDR3 extends over 16 amino acids. Germline lookup yields CDR1 SGHTA and CDR2 FQGNSA.

The chain combines TRBV21-1 with TRBJ2-3; the table's D call of TRBD2 was not tested on the DNA. TRBV21-1 is a pseudogene segment. The CDR3 extends over 20 amino acids. CDR3 in DNA: TGTGCCAGCCCCTTCCTCCAGCTTATCCCGGGACTAGCGAGCACAGATACGCAGTATTTT. It is translated as CASPFLQLIPGLASTDTQYF.

V gene TRBV7-2 combines with J gene TRBJ1-1; D remains ambiguous. Germline V gene lookup returns CDR1 SGHTA and CDR2 FQGNSA. Trimming pared 7 bases from V and 2 bases from J, leaving 20 bases between. This CDR3 spans 16 amino acids. The CDR3 DNA sequence: TGTGCCAGCATCCTCACCGGGTCCCGGGGTAACACTGAAGCTTTCTTT. Amino acids: CASILTGSRGNTEAFF.

The chain has TRBV5-1 and TRBJ2-3, with a tentative D call TRBD1 (5 bases). V shed 1 base and J shed 9 bases, with 9 bases lying between them. The V gene's germline CDR1 is SGHRS and CDR2 YFSETQ. The CDR3 contains 12 residues. CDR3 DNA: TGCGCCAGCAGCTTGAGGGGTAAGACGCAGTATTTT. This sequence encodes CASSLRGKTQYF.

This clone has a single count. The V call is TRBV6-1, the J call TRBJ2-7, with D maybe TRBD2 (5 bases). V lost 1 base, J lost 0 bases, and 10 bases lay in between. The V gene's germline CDR1 is MNHNS and CDR2 SASEGT. The CDR3 is 15 residues long. The chain's CDR3 is CASSEVGESSYEQYF. The CDR3 DNA sequence: TGTGCCAGCAGTGAAGTTGGGGAGAGCTCCTACGAGCAGTACTTC.

The rearrangement joins TRBV6-5 to TRBJ2-1, with a possible D match to TRBD1 (5 bases). The CDR3 length is 16 residues. V was trimmed by 0 bases and J by 5 bases, leaving 14 bases between them. The V gene's germline CDR1 is MNHEY and CDR2 SVGAGI. CDR3 region: CASSYSATAVNNEQFF. The CDR3 coding sequence is TGTGCCAGCAGTTACTCGGCGACAGCAGTTAACAATGAGCAGTTCTTC.

The J gene is TRBJ2-5, the V gene TRBV7-2, with D perhaps TRBD2 (5 bases). The ends were cut back, 5 bases at V and 7 bases at J, with 14 bases in the middle. Looked up from germline, CDR1 is SGHTA and CDR2 is FQGNSA. CDR3 length: 13 amino acids. The CDR3 region has the DNA TGTGCCAGCAGCCCCGAGAGTGAGGGGACCCAGTACTTC. Its translation is CASSPESEGTQYF.

The chain joins TRBV5-1 to TRBJ2-7; D unclear. This CDR3 region has 14 residues. Germline assignment: CDR1 SGHRS and CDR2 YFSETQ. Trimming stripped 3 bases from V and 3 bases from J, with 13 bases between. The CDR3: CASSSTIGYYEQYF. The CDR3 DNA follows: TGCGCCAGCAGCTCTACTATCGGTTACTACGAGCAGTACTTC.

The rearrangement joins TRBV29-1 to TRBJ1-2; D might be TRBD1 (5 bases). The germline gives CDR1 SQVTM, CDR2 ANQGSEA. CDR3 length: 13 residues. V was shortened by 4 bases and J by 4 bases, with 13 bases between the two germline ends. The DNA of the CDR3 is TGCAGCGTTGTCCCCAGGGAGGGCTATGGCTACACCTTC. Protein product: CSVVPREGYGYTF. Looking up the rest from reference TRBV29-1 and TRBJ1-2 gives the full variable domain: SAVISQKPSRDICQRGTSLTIQCQVDSQVTMMFWYRQQPGQSLTLIATANQGSEATYESGFVIDKFPISRPNLTFSTLTVSNMSPEDSSIYLCSVVPREGYGYTFGSGTRLTVV.